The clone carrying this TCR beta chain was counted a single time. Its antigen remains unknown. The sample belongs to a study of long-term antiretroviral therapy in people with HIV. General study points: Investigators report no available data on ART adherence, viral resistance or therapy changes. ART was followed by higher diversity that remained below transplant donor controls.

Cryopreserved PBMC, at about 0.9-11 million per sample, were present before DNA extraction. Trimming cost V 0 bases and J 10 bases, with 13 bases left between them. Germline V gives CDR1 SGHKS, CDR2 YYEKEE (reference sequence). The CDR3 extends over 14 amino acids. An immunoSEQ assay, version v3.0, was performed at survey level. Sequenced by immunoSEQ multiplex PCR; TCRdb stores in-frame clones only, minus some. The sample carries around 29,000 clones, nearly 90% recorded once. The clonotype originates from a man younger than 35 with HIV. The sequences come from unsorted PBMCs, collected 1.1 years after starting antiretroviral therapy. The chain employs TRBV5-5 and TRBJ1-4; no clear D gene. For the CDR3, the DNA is TGTGCCAGCAGCTTGGGGGGATCCGCCGCAAAACTGTTTTTT. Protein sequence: CASSLGGSAAKLFF.